Sequencing of this TCR beta chain was carried out in a study of T cell changes during pregnancy in multiple sclerosis. The CDR3 totals 14 residues. Trimming removed 5 bases at V and 2 bases at J, with 12 bases between. Looked up from germline, CDR1 is SEHNR and CDR2 is FQNEAQ (reference sequence). Sequencing used immunoSEQ multiplex PCR; TCRdb keeps in-frame clones, though not all of them. The table lists 40,000 to 50,000 clones, roughly 88% of them singletons. The starting material was CD8+ T cells from peripheral blood mononuclear cells, obtained in the first trimester of pregnancy. The V gene is TRBV7-9, the J gene TRBJ1-2; no clear D gene. This receptor was obtained from a female donor with multiple sclerosis, enrolled in a pregnancy study. The CDR3 sequence is CASSPSGRNYGYTF. CDR3 bases: TGTGCCAGCAGCCCATCTGGCAGAAACTATGGCTACACCTTC.